This TCR beta chain was captured by sequencing in a study of cytomegalovirus exposure and HLA in healthy donors (dated by TCRdb to about 2017). Study-level background: The 666 repertoires of the first cohort and the roughly 110 validation repertoires were produced on the same platform, according to a later analysis. The study aimed to test whether cataloging public T cell receptors could reveal signatures of past pathogen exposure. A separate validation cohort of 100 to 150 different subjects was used in addition to the roughly 640-subject first cohort. To predict cytomegalovirus infection status, the study combined high-throughput TCR immunosequencing, statistical association of individual TCRs with disease status, and machine learning. The study at large found these results: All 110 or so repertoires were used to score co-occurrence in the validation cohort in a later analysis, because that analysis had no HLA typing for the cohort. In the study, around 160 TCR beta chains were listed as associated with cytomegalovirus. It was suggested by the authors that the approach could potentially be generalized to other disease states and immunological phenotypes. Across donors, most TCR sequences were observed very rarely, whereas some public TCRs were present in many individuals. Of the cluster scores, roughly 95% were above 0 in a later analysis, which found that TCRs clustered in the first cohort also tended to co-occur in the 120 or so validation repertoires. Three of the identified cytomegalovirus-associated TCR beta chains were confirmed in vitro to be specific for cytomegalovirus antigens. In both the original and validation cohorts, the classifier was reported to diagnose cytomegalovirus status with high specificity and sensitivity.

The germline V gene (reference sequence) specifies MNHEY as CDR1 and SMNVEV as CDR2. Reading from cysteine to phenylalanine, the CDR3 counts 15 amino acids. CDR3 DNA is the only sequence kept; it has 45 bases, read in frame from the first base. The V end loses 3 bases and the J end loses 0 bases, and a stretch of 6 bases separates them. A word on this clone: Its antigen is still unknown. Qualities for individual bases were not recorded, and no much larger clone is one base off. Other DNA sequences within the sample encode an identical CDR3.

Libraries were built with the immunoSEQ multiplex PCR assay. The published analysis was carried out like this. A statistical classification framework was developed to diagnose cytomegalovirus status using the catalog of TCR beta chain sequences. TCRdb mirrors the immuneACCESS table, restricted to in-frame sequences. Some clones are absent from its copies; in checked studies, under half trace to an unresolved V gene, and the reason for the others is unknown. V, J and clone size are those of that table, while D and trimming were read from the DNA. Here the sample has 250,000 to 400,000 clones; roughly 87% occur a single time. Around 0.96% of the sample is held by the ten biggest clonotypes. The donors belonged to the validation cohort of over a hundred subjects, which was separate from the roughly 700-subject first cohort.

The sequence derives from a young man in good health and CMV-seronegative. The chain joins TRBV27 to TRBJ1-6; the D gene is not confidently resolved. The sample comprised PBMCs. The nucleotides read TGTGCCAGCAGTTTGGCTAGCTCCTATAATTCACCCCTCCACTTT. Its protein product is CASSLASSYNSPLHF.